These T cell receptor beta chains were read from a single sample in a study of T-cell reconstitution after alpha-beta-depleted transplantation in children. TCRdb reprocessed the PCR reads via MiXCR and lists one record per CDR3 protein. This repertoire shows around 450,000 distinct CDR3 sequences, over 9.5% found once; its top ten account for just over 2%. The sample consisted of PBMCs, taken before TCRalphabeta/CD19-depleted stem cell transplant. The receptor source for this set is a child aged 2 to 15 with inherited bone marrow failure, due to receive a stem cell transplant. Each CDR3 is given with its conserved first and last residue. Fields, in order: J gene, clone size, D gene, V gene, CDR3 DNA, CDR3 protein. A D gene is named only where the DNA matches it firmly. Only part of the rows carry a size: once, few, many, or a class if the clone is expanded.

TRBJ2-4 many TRBD1 TRBV5-1 TGCGCCAGCAGCTTGGTTTGGACCGACAGGGGGCAAGGGAGAAACATTCAGTACTTC CASSLVWTDRGQGRNIQYF
TRBJ2-1 many NA TRBV3-1 TGTGCCAGCAGCCAAACAGGAGAGTACAATGAGCAGTTCTTC CASSQTGEYNEQFF
TRBJ2-7 many NA TRBV5-5 TGTGCCAGCAGCCCGCCCGGAGGCCCCCACGAGCAGTACTTC CASSPPGGPHEQYF
TRBJ2-7 many NA TRBV12-3/TRBV12-4 TGTGCCAGCAGTTTAGCGGGAGGCTTGATATACGAGCAGTACTTC CASSLAGGLIYEQYF
TRBJ2-7 many TRBD2 TRBV27 TGTGCCAGCAGTACAATAAGGGGACTAGCAACCTACGAGCAGTACTTC CASSTIRGLATYEQYF
TRBJ2-1 many NA TRBV24-1 TGTGCCACCAGTGATGGGGGGTGGGTGGGCAACAATGAGCAGTTCTTC CATSDGGWVGNNEQFF
TRBJ1-4 NA TRBD1 TRBV6-5 TGTGCCAGCAGTTACTCGGGACAGGGGATGGAAAAACTGTTTTTT CASSYSGQGMEKLFF
TRBJ2-6 many TRBD2 TRBV5-1 TGCGCCAGCAGCCACGGGACTAGCGGGACTGGGGCCAACGTCCTGACTTTC CASSHGTSGTGANVLTF
TRBJ1-4 many NA TRBV25-1 TGTGCCAGCAGACTAACAACTAATGAAAAACTGTTTTTT CASRLTTNEKLFF
TRBJ2-1 few NA TRBV30 TGTGCCTGGAGTCGGGACTCCCTTGTCAATGAGCAGTTCTTC CAWSRDSLVNEQFF
TRBJ2-1 NA NA TRBV5-4 TGTGCCAGCAGCTTGGCCGATAACAATGAGCAGTTCTTC CASSLADNNEQFF
TRBJ2-1 many NA TRBV20-1 TGCAGTGCTAGCGCCCGGGTCGGGAATGAGCAGTTCTTC CSASARVGNEQFF
TRBJ1-3 many NA TRBV4-3 TGCGCCAGCAGCCGCGGTACCTCTGGAAACACCATATATTTT CASSRGTSGNTIYF
TRBJ1-1 many NA TRBV20-1 TGCAGTGCTAGAGATGACGGACAGCTGAACACTGAAGCTTTCTTT CSARDDGQLNTEAFF
TRBJ1-2 many NA TRBV29-1 TGCAGCGTTGAAAGTCCGGACTATGGCTACACCTTC CSVESPDYGYTF
TRBJ2-7 many TRBD1 TRBV4-2 TGTGCCAGCAGCCAAGCGACCATGGGACAGACCTACGAGCAGTACTTC CASSQATMGQTYEQYF
TRBJ2-7 many TRBD2 TRBV20-1 TGCAGTGCTAGTTGGAGCGGGAGCCGAGTAGACGAGCAGTACTTC CSASWSGSRVDEQYF
TRBJ2-1 many TRBD2 TRBV7-9 TGTGCCAGCAGCTTACTGCGGGAGAGCAATGAGCAGTTCTTC CASSLLRESNEQFF
TRBJ1-2 few NA TRBV18 TGTGCCAGCTCACCACCGGGCTGGCAGTCTAACTATGGCTACACCTTC CASSPPGWQSNYGYTF
TRBJ2-5 many NA TRBV27 TGTGCCAGCAGTTTATTCTTATCCGGGGCCCAGTACTTC CASSLFLSGAQYF
TRBJ2-4 NA TRBD2 TRBV20-1 TGCAGTGCTATATCCCTAGCGGGAAACATTCAGTACTTC CSAISLAGNIQYF
TRBJ2-2 NA TRBD1 TRBV7-9 TGTGCCAGCAGCTCATCAGGGGGCGCGTTCGACACCGGGGAGCTGTTTTTT CASSSSGGAFDTGELFF
TRBJ2-3 many NA TRBV28 TGTGCCAGCAGTCCCAACGCGGCTAGGACAGATACGCAGTATTTT CASSPNAARTDTQYF
TRBJ2-7 few TRBD1 TRBV7-9 TGTGCCAGCAGCTTAGCCCCCGGGACAGGGGGTTTCTACGAGCAGTACTTC CASSLAPGTGGFYEQYF
TRBJ2-7 few NA TRBV2 TGTGCCAGCAGATTCGACAGGAACGCCTACGAGCAGTACTTC CASRFDRNAYEQYF
TRBJ2-7 NA NA TRBV30 TGTGCCTGGAGTTGGGTGGGCGAGCAGTACTTC CAWSWVGEQYF
TRBJ1-1 many NA TRBV12-3/TRBV12-4 TGTGCCAGCAGGGGCGACGGTGAAGCTTTCTTT CASRGDGEAFF
TRBJ2-5 many NA TRBV5-1 TGCGCCAGCAGCTCCGGGGGTTCAGAGACCCAGTACTTC CASSSGGSETQYF
TRBJ2-1 many TRBD2 TRBV13 TGTGCCAGCAGCTTAGCGCTAGCGGGAGCCGGGAATGAGCAGTTCTTC CASSLALAGAGNEQFF
TRBJ2-7 many TRBD1 TRBV7-2 TGTGCCAGCAGCCTGGCTGGGACAGGGGACGAGCAGTACTTC CASSLAGTGDEQYF
TRBJ2-3 many NA TRBV10-3 TGTGCCATCGTAAATCCTGATACAGATACGCAGTATTTT CAIVNPDTDTQYF
TRBJ2-1 many NA TRBV6-5 TGTGCCAGCAGTTCCGGAGATGAGCAGTTCTTC CASSSGDEQFF